This note documents a single T cell receptor beta chain sequence. Its matching antigen is unknown. The sample is drawn from a study of CD4 T cells in relation to SARS-CoV-2 and coronaviruses. The wider study: TCR beta CDR3s were sequenced after roughly ten-day antigen culture of PBMCs.

Unexposed donor CD4+ T cells date from 2011-2018, before the COVID-19 pandemic. Isolation of CD4+ T cells took place after about 10 days in culture. As cell numbers allowed, unexposed-donor CD4+ T cells faced SARS-CoV-2 S/N and four cold-coronavirus spikes. Cultures received half-medium IL-2 refreshes on days 3 and 7. Germline lookup yields CDR1 SGHRS and CDR2 YFSETQ. V was cut by 0 bases and J by 5 bases, with 14 bases left in between. This CDR3 contains 15 residues. Profiling relied on immunoSEQ multiplex PCR, and the TCRdb table lists in-frame clones only, not all of them. The sample has 16,000 or so clones, about 82% seen once; the top ten hold 35% to 45%. Study-level findings and limits: Compared with monoreactive clones, crossreactive clones showed significantly weaker SARS-CoV-2 expansion.

This receptor was taken from a human donor in good health. V and J are TRBV5-1 and TRBJ2-5; TRBD1 is a possible D gene (6 bases). Sequencing was performed on CD4+ T cells from PBMCs, cultured in vitro. In DNA form, the CDR3 reads TGCGCCAGCAGCTTGGGGGGACAAAACGGCGAGACCCAGTACTTC. Its translation: CASSLGGQNGETQYF.